The present T cell receptor beta chain was sequenced within a study of T cells after yellow fever vaccination. They built TCR cDNA with 5'RACE template switching, a step that put in a universal primer site and UMIs. TCRdb called the 5' RACE reads again in MiXCR, with one record for every CDR3 protein. The table records about 99,000 distinct CDR3 sequences, around 5.5% of them present only once. General observations from the study: Contamination by abundant bulk-population clonotypes could be present in FACS-sorted repertoires.

V was cut by 7 bases and J by 3 bases, with 16 bases left in between. The germline V gene encodes CDR1 SGHTA and CDR2 FQGNSA. CDR3 length: 14 amino acids. Worth noting for this clonotype: No antigen is known for it.

This TCR derives from a man younger than 35 who received the YFV17D yellow fever vaccine. The starting material was CD8+ T cells sorted from PBMCs, obtained 10 days after the yellow fever booster vaccination. The chain joins TRBV7-2 to TRBJ2-7, with D perhaps being TRBD1 or TRBD2 (5 bases each). DNA for the CDR3: TGTGCCAGCAAATGGGACGGATTCGTCTACGAGCAGTACTTC. Translating it yields CASKWDGFVYEQYF.